This section outlines one T cell receptor beta chain sequence together with its context. What it binds is not known. This specimen belongs to a study of long-term antiretroviral therapy in people with HIV. Looking at the study overall: Sampling started about a decade before the 2015 immediate-ART recommendation. Regarding the study as a whole: Documentation of ART adherence, viral resistance or therapy changes was absent. In the period from 2004 to 2017, blood was collected, possibly under older ART regimens.

Assay version v3.0 of immunoSEQ was used, and it was run at survey level. Per sample, sequencing targeted about 40,000-55,000 T-cell genomes. Sequencing was performed with immunoSEQ multiplex PCR; in TCRdb, only in-frame clones are kept and a portion is missing. This table has about 28,000 clones, 70% to 90% appearing once. There are 13 residues in the CDR3. V lost 5 bases and J lost 3; bases outside the gene matches: 3. The germline V gene encodes CDR1 SEHNR and CDR2 FQNEAQ (reference sequence). The source is a woman under 30 with HIV. Sequenced here: unsorted PBMCs, sampled 1.8 years after starting antiretroviral therapy. This chain joins TRBV7-9 and TRBJ1-2; 7 bases are a match to TRBD1. DNA for the CDR3: TGTGCCAGCAGCAAGACAGGGTACTATGGCTACACCTTC. Its translation is CASSKTGYYGYTF.